The 13 T cell receptor beta chains reported below all come from one sample, sequenced in a study of human T cells and chemical hapten exposure. TCRdb used MiXCR to reprocess the RACE reads, holding one entry per CDR3 protein. The sample contains 180,000 or so distinct CDR3 sequences, more than 20% of which appear only once. Time point here: patch test 1, 2 weeks after DPC sensitization. Treatment: therapeutic diphenylcyclopropenone sensitization with weekly scalp DPC. The sequencing used whole blood, collected in connection with sensitization to the hapten diphenylcyclopropenone (DPC). Every receptor here comes from a woman between 45 and 60 years old with alopecia areata. Some clones in this sample may be carry-over from other donors' samples.

This clonotype came up many times. CDR3 in DNA: TGTGCCATCAGTGATCCCAGATCCTACGAGCAGTACTTC. Translated: CAISDPRSYEQYF. This chain joins TRBV10-3 and TRBJ2-7; D is ambiguous. The CDR3 has 13 amino acids. The V and J ends lost 3 bases and 1 base respectively, with 7 bases between them. Germline CDR1 is ENHRY and CDR2 is SYGVKD.

This sequence joins TRBV5-8 and TRBJ1-1, with TRBD1 matching 9 bases. This CDR3 spans 15 amino acids. Germline-derived CDR1 and CDR2 are SGHTS and YDEGEE. J lost 6 bases, V lost 1 base, and 7 bases had no gene match. The CDR3 coding sequence is TGTGCCAGCAGCTTGTATAGGACAGGGGTGCCTGAAGCTTTCTTT. Translated, it gives CASSLYRTGVPEAFF.

J is TRBJ1-1 and V is TRBV20-1, with no clear D. The CDR3 totals 13 residues. V was trimmed by 1 base and J by 5 bases, leaving 11 bases between them. The germline CDR1 and CDR2 sequences are DFQATT and SNEGSKA (reference sequence). CDR3 residues: CSARGPWGTEAFF. The DNA for the CDR3 is TGCAGTGCTAGAGGACCCTGGGGTACTGAAGCTTTCTTT.

This clonotype showed up just a few times. V and J are TRBV29-1 and TRBJ2-3; tentative D call: TRBD2 (6 bases). Germline lookup yields CDR1 SQVTM and CDR2 ANQGSEA. With 6 bases removed from V and 1 base from J, the gap between germline ends came to 14 bases. This CDR3 region has 14 residues. DNA of the CDR3: TGCAGCGTGGCATCTAGCGCTCGCACAGATACGCAGTATTTT. It specifies CSVASSARTDTQYF.

V and J are TRBV7-2 and TRBJ2-7, with D unclear. CDR3 length: 11 residues. Trimming cost V 1 base and J 5 bases, with 3 bases left between them. Germline-derived CDR1 and CDR2 are SGHTA and FQGNSA. The CDR3 sequence: CASSLVHEQYF. In DNA form, the CDR3 reads TGTGCCAGCAGCTTAGTCCACGAGCAGTACTTC.

V and J are TRBV5-1 and TRBJ1-1; no clear D. V lost 4 bases, J lost 1 base, and 11 bases lay in between. Germline lookup yields CDR1 SGHRS and CDR2 YFSETQ. The CDR3 sequence is 14 residues long. In DNA, the CDR3 is TGCGCCAGCAGCCCCTCCATCGGGAACACTGAAGCTTTCTTT. This translates into CASSPSIGNTEAFF.

This clonotype has more than one count but fewer than ten. This chain links TRBV7-8 with TRBJ2-2; 14 bases fit TRBD2. Trimming cost V 4 bases and J 5 bases; bases outside gene matches: 3. CDR1 and CDR2 from the germline V gene are SGHVS and FQNEAQ. The CDR3 runs to 16 residues. CDR3 DNA: TGTGCCAGCAGCTCCAGACTAGCGGGAGGGACCGGGGAGCTGTTTTTT. Protein sequence: CASSSRLAGGTGELFF. Drawing the rest from reference TRBV7-8 and TRBJ2-2, the complete variable domain is GAGVSQSPRYKVAKRGQDVALRCDPISGHVSLFWYQQALGQGPEFLTYFQNEAQLDKSGLPSDRFFAERPEGSVSTLKIQRTQQEDSAVYLCASSSRLAGGTGELFFGEGSRLTVL.

With regard to this clonotype: Compared with germline, one end of the junction differs, possibly owing to a read error. The V gene is TRBV4-2, the J gene TRBJ2-2; D is uncertain. CDR1 LGHNA and CDR2 YNFKEQ come from the germline V gene. This CDR3 is 15 amino acids long. In DNA form, the CDR3 reads TGTGTCAGCAGCCAAGTTCCCGCGAACACCGGGGAGCTGTTTTTT. This codes for CVSSQVPANTGELFF.

This chain uses TRBV4-1 with TRBJ2-2; D possibly corresponds to TRBD2 (5 bases). The CDR3 has 16 residues. V gave up 4 bases and J gave up 2 bases, with 14 bases separating them. Germline loops: CDR1 MGHRA, CDR2 YSYEKL. The CDR3 DNA reads as TGCGCCAGCAGCCCCGGGATTACTGCTAACACCGGGGAGCTGTTTTTT. Protein product: CASSPGITANTGELFF.

Only a few counts were recorded for this clonotype. This chain uses TRBV27 with TRBJ2-1; D not certain. In germline, CDR1 is MNHEY, CDR2 SMNVEV (reference sequence). V was trimmed by 6 bases and J by 6 bases, leaving 15 bases between them. The CDR3 covers 14 residues. The CDR3 region has the DNA TGTGCCAGCAGCCCTTTTATGGGTAGCAATGAGCAGTTCTTC. Protein product: CASSPFMGSNEQFF.

This clonotype came up a few times. The chain links TRBV7-9 to TRBJ2-3; D is perhaps TRBD2 (5 bases). Trimming pared 0 bases from V and 5 bases from J, leaving 9 bases between. The CDR3 is made up of 14 amino acids. Germline values: CDR1 SEHNR, CDR2 FQNEAQ (reference sequence). CDR3 region: CASSLAGVGDTQYF. In nucleotides, the CDR3 is TGTGCCAGCAGCTTAGCGGGAGTGGGAGATACGCAGTATTTT.

This sequence joins TRBV20-1 and TRBJ2-5; TRBD2 matches at 8 bases. V was clipped by 2 bases and J by 2 bases; unmatched bases: 4. Germline V gene data show CDR1 as DFQATT and CDR2 as SNEGSKA (reference sequence). The CDR3 loop spans 14 amino acids. The CDR3 bases are TGCAGTGCTAGATTAGCGGGACGTCAAGAGACCCAGTACTTC. Its translation: CSARLAGRQETQYF.

The CDR3 region is CASSFNKDRLASYNEQFF. CDR3 coding DNA: TGTGCCAGCAGCTTCAATAAGGATAGACTAGCCTCCTACAATGAGCAGTTCTTC. The chain employs TRBV11-2 and TRBJ2-1; 7 bases are shared with TRBD2. The junction had 11 bases not matched to a gene; V was cut back by 3 bases and J by 0 bases. The CDR3 sequence is 18 residues long. Germline V CDR1 and CDR2: SGHAT, FQNNGV.